This T cell receptor (beta chain) was captured in a study of T cells in Graves' hyperthyroidism and ophthalmopathy. Amplified regions were TCR beta CDR3 sequences from RNA transcripts. HTBI primers were employed in a first-round RT-PCR of the TCR CDR3. MiXCR, run by TCRdb on the multiplex PCR reads, gives a single entry per CDR3 protein. The data hold fewer than 650,000 distinct CDR3 sequences, with about 14% observed a single time. Germline V gene lookup returns CDR1 LNHNV and CDR2 YYDKDF (reference sequence). There are 14 residues in the CDR3. V gave up 0 bases and J gave up 6 bases, with 9 bases separating them. Exclusion of a patient resulted from uncontrolled infection, other autoimmune disease, pregnancy or lactation. Ten or more counts support this clonotype.

Sequenced input: blood. The source of this sequence is a woman aged 40 to 50 with Graves' hyperthyroidism. This chain connects TRBV15 to TRBJ1-5; possible D gene TRBD1, 6 bases. CDR3 amino acids: CATSRERGGQPQHF. CDR3 in DNA: TGTGCCACCAGCAGAGAAAGGGGGGGTCAGCCCCAGCATTTT.